Presented here are 17 T cell receptor beta chains from one specimen sequenced in a study of T cells in Graves' hyperthyroidism and ophthalmopathy. Amplified TCR beta CDR3 regions derived from RNA transcripts. When the TCR CDR3 underwent first-round RT-PCR, the HTBI primer set was used. One entry per CDR3 protein, called by TCRdb with MiXCR from the multiplex PCR reads. This table holds about 570,000 distinct CDR3 sequences, 46% found once. Sequencing was carried out using peripheral blood or thyroid tissue (not recorded which). Receptors originate from an adult woman with Graves' disease, either hyperthyroidism or ophthalmopathy (not recorded which).

This clonotype was recorded at least ten times. The gene calls are TRBV5-1 and TRBJ1-2; perhaps TRBD1 as D (6 bases). Germline CDR1 SGHRS, CDR2 YFSETQ. CDR3 length: 14 residues. V shed 4 bases and J shed 4 bases, with 14 bases lying between them. CDR3 protein: CASSGNRVPYGYTF. The CDR3 nucleotides are TGCGCCAGCAGCGGGAACAGGGTCCCCTATGGCTACACCTTC.

This clonotype was recorded a few times. This CDR3 reads CASSQALRQGAGNTIYF. The CDR3 DNA follows: TGCGCCAGCAGCCAAGCATTAAGACAGGGAGCTGGAAACACCATATATTTT. V gene TRBV4-1 combines with J gene TRBJ1-3; the match to TRBD1 covers 7 bases. Germline trimming cut 1 base from V and 2 bases from J; bases unmatched to any gene: 8. The germline V gene encodes CDR1 MGHRA and CDR2 YSYEKL. The CDR3 totals 17 residues.

Many counts were recorded for this clonotype. The chain is built from TRBV6-5 and TRBJ1-6; possible D gene TRBD1, 6 bases. V lost 5 bases to trimming and J lost 9 bases, with 11 bases between them. The germline V gene encodes CDR1 MNHEY and CDR2 SVGAGI. There are 13 residues in the CDR3. The CDR3 is CASSRTGASPLHF. In nucleotides, the CDR3 is TGTGCCAGCAGTCGAACGGGGGCTTCACCCCTCCACTTT.

This clonotype was counted many times. The junction shows a germline mismatch at one end, possibly a read error. The chain recombines TRBV13 with TRBJ1-1; the D gene is possibly TRBD1 (6 bases). The CDR3 covers 14 residues. Germline CDR1 reads PRHDT; CDR2 reads FYEKMQ (reference sequence). The CDR3 sequence: CASSLRTVPTGQSF. The CDR3 nucleotides read TGTGCCAGCAGCTTAAGGACCGTTCCGACCGGACAGTCATTT.

The chain has TRBV25-1 and TRBJ1-5; 10 nucleotides line up with TRBD1. This CDR3 has 16 amino acids. Trimming cost V 5 bases and J 6 bases; bases outside gene matches: 10. Germline-derived CDR1 and CDR2 are MGHDK and SYGVNS. CDR3 DNA: TGTGCCAGCAGTTTAGGGACAGGGGTTCGGGGTCAGCCCCAGCATTTT. Protein sequence: CASSLGTGVRGQPQHF. Variable domain in full (rest from reference TRBV25-1 and TRBJ1-5): EADIYQTPRYLVIGTGKKITLECSQTMGHDKMYWYQQDPGMELHLIHYSYGVNSTEKGDLSSESTVSRIRTEHFPLTLESARPSHTSQYLCASSLGTGVRGQPQHFGDGTRLSIL.

A word on this clonotype: The germline gene is not matched at one end of the junction; a read error may be the cause. The rearrangement links TRBV2 to TRBJ1-5; weak D call: TRBD1 (6 bases). Germline assignment: CDR1 SNHLY and CDR2 FYNNEI. The CDR3 runs 15 residues. The CDR3 spells CASGETGSVNQPQHF. As DNA, the CDR3 is TGTGCCAGCGGTGAAACAGGGAGCGTCAATCAGCCCCAGCATTTT.

This sequence joins TRBV20-1 and TRBJ1-1, with D possibly matching TRBD1 (5 bases). Trimming stripped 5 bases from V and 5 bases from J, with 18 bases between. Germline V gene data show CDR1 as DFQATT and CDR2 as SNEGSKA (reference sequence). This CDR3 has 14 residues. The DNA of the CDR3 is TGCAGTGCTGGAGGGACTAGCGGGAGTACTGAAGCTTTCTTT. It encodes CSAGGTSGSTEAFF.

This clonotype occurred a few times. J is TRBJ1-4 and V is TRBV2; no definite D call. In germline, CDR1 is SNHLY, CDR2 FYNNEI. The V gene lost 5 bases and the J gene lost 5 bases, with 9 bases spanning the gap. The CDR3 has 13 amino acids. CDR3 amino acids: CASSWVTNEKLFF. CDR3 coding DNA: TGTGCCAGCAGTTGGGTGACCAATGAAAAACTGTTTTTT.

This clonotype was seen only a few times. The rearrangement joins TRBV30 to TRBJ1-5; 7 positions match TRBD1. The CDR3 totals 12 residues. The ends lost 5 bases at V and 6 bases at J; junction bases unmatched: 4. The germline V gene encodes CDR1 GTSNPN and CDR2 SVGIG (reference sequence). CDR3 coding DNA: TGTGCCTGGGGGGCAGGGGGTCAGCCCCAGCATTTT. Translated: CAWGAGGQPQHF.

This clonotype came up many times. The J gene is TRBJ2-7, the V gene TRBV11-2; 10 bases map to TRBD2. The germline gives CDR1 SGHAT, CDR2 FQNNGV. This CDR3 is 14 amino acids long. The J segment lost 5 bases and the V segment lost 5 bases, leaving 6 bases of the junction unmatched. CDR3 nucleotides: TGTGCCAGCAGCCCGACTAGCGGGTTCCACGAGCAGTACTTC. Translated: CASSPTSGFHEQYF.

The chain couples TRBV10-3 to TRBJ1-2; D possibly corresponds to TRBD1 (5 bases). Trimming took off 3 bases at V and 5 bases at J, with 19 bases between the two ends. Germline assignment: CDR1 ENHRY and CDR2 SYGVKD. The CDR3 sequence is 16 residues long. The CDR3 sequence is CAISDSGTPKGYGYTF. CDR3 coding DNA: TGTGCCATCAGTGATTCCGGGACCCCGAAAGGGTATGGCTACACCTTC.

The CDR3 spells CASSSRKYGYTF. CDR3 DNA: TGTGCCAGCAGCTCCCGGAAGTATGGCTACACCTTC. This chain uses TRBV11-2 with TRBJ1-2; D gene uncertain. CDR1 and CDR2 (germline): SGHAT, FQNNGV. The germline V and J ends were trimmed by 4 bases and 5 bases, with 8 bases remaining between them. CDR3 size: 12 residues.

Concerning this clonotype itself: One end of the junction varies from germline; a read error may be responsible. This sequence joins TRBV29-1 and TRBJ2-6; either TRBD1 or TRBD2 may fit D (5 bases each). Germline CDR1 SQVTM, CDR2 ANQGSEA. This CDR3 region has 13 residues. This chain's CDR3 is CSLAQAGANVLTF. In DNA, the CDR3 is TGCAGCTTAGCGCAGGCTGGGGCCAACGTCTTGACTTTC.

This sequence joins TRBV25-1 and TRBJ2-5, with D possibly being TRBD2 (6 bases). This CDR3 spans 16 amino acids. The V gene lost 8 bases and the J gene lost 5 bases, with 24 bases spanning the gap. Per germline, CDR1 MGHDK and CDR2 SYGVNS. The CDR3 is CASVEAGRLHAETQYF. DNA for the CDR3: TGTGCCAGCGTTGAGGCGGGGAGGCTACACGCGGAGACCCAGTACTTC.

This clonotype was seen many times. The chain employs TRBV7-9 and TRBJ2-7; TRBD1 matches at 7 bases. Germline V gives CDR1 SEHNR, CDR2 FQNEAQ (reference sequence). CDR3 length: 14 residues. V was pared by 3 bases and J by 0 bases, with 2 bases of the junction left unmatched. The CDR3 loop is CASSFTGDSYEQYF. CDR3 nucleotides: TGTGCCAGCAGCTTCACAGGGGACTCCTACGAGCAGTACTTC.

With regard to this clonotype: Possible read error: a much larger clone is one base away. The genes are TRBV9 and TRBJ1-1; TRBD1 might be the D (6 bases). V lost 3 bases to trimming and J lost 2 bases, with 14 bases between them. The CDR3 consists of 15 residues. In germline, CDR1 is SGDLS, CDR2 YYNGEE. The chain's CDR3 is CASSAGGAANTEAFF. CDR3 sequence (DNA): TGTGCCAGCAGCGCGGGGGGGGCAGCCAACACTGAAGCTTTCTTT.

The V and J genes are TRBV12-3 or TRBV12-4 and TRBJ2-5; 14 nucleotides match TRBD2. The CDR3 consists of 18 residues. With 3 bases clipped from V and 5 bases from J, the junction kept 11 bases outside the gene matches. CDR3: CASSFKAGLAGEGETQYF. CDR3 nucleotides: TGTGCCAGCAGTTTTAAGGCGGGACTAGCGGGAGAAGGCGAGACCCAGTACTTC.